The rows below give T cell receptor beta chains drawn from one sample of a study of blood T cell repertoires in COVID-19. This table comes from immunoSEQ multiplex PCR, and its TCRdb copy is limited to in-frame clones, with some not included. The repertoire holds 110,000 or so clones, around 83% seen once, with 3.4% in the top ten. The sequenced sample consisted of peripheral blood. The source is a man in his forties or fifties with acute or convalescent COVID-19. CDR3s include the opening cysteine and the closing phenylalanine or tryptophan. D genes are given only for firm matches. Not every row has a clone size; where given, it reads once, few, many or a size class.

cdr3_nt	cdr3_aa	v_call	j_call	clone_size	d_call
TGCAGCGGTTTATTCGACACTGAAGCTTTCTTT	CSGLFDTEAFF	TRBV29-1	TRBJ1-1	-	-
TGTGCCAGCAGCTCGGCGACTAGTGCCTACAATGAGCAGTTCTTC	CASSSATSAYNEQFF	TRBV7-3	TRBJ2-1	-	-
TGTGCCACCAGTGCAGGGTATCCCAAAAACATTCAGTACTTC	CATSAGYPKNIQYF	TRBV24-1	TRBJ2-4	-	-
TGTGCCAGCAGTGACCCGGAGGGACTTCCCGAAGATGAAAAACTGTTTTTT	CASSDPEGLPEDEKLFF	TRBV6-4	TRBJ1-4	few	-
TGTGCCAGCAGCTTAGCGATAGACAGGTTAGGCCTAAAGGGCTACACCTTC	CASSLAIDRLGLKGYTF	TRBV7-2	TRBJ1-2	-	-
TGTGCCAGCAGCATGGGGACAGGGGATGAAAAACTGTTTTTT	CASSMGTGDEKLFF	TRBV5-6	TRBJ1-4	-	TRBD1
TGCGCCAGCAGCATCGCAGGGGTGAACACTGAAGCTTTCTTT	CASSIAGVNTEAFF	TRBV5-1	TRBJ1-1	-	-
TGTGCCAGCAGTTTATCCCGAGGAGGCACCGGGGAGCTGTTTTTT	CASSLSRGGTGELFF	TRBV27	TRBJ2-2	few	-
TGTGCCAGCAGCCCGCGCTCCCCTGGGGCCAACGTCCTGACTTTC	CASSPRSPGANVLTF	TRBV7-8	TRBJ2-6	-	-
TGTGCCAGCAGCTTGGGGAGCATGTACAATGAGCAGTTCTTC	CASSLGSMYNEQFF	TRBV7-9	TRBJ2-1	-	-
TGCGCCAGCAGCTTGGGAGGGTTAGAGGTAGATACGCAGTATTTT	CASSLGGLEVDTQYF	TRBV5-1	TRBJ2-3	-	-
TGTGCCAGCAGTGAAGGTTGGACAGCGGATCAGCCCCAGCATTTT	CASSEGWTADQPQHF	TRBV2	TRBJ1-5	-	-
TGCGCCAGCAGCTTGGCCCGGGGAGATACGCAGTATTTT	CASSLARGDTQYF	TRBV5-1	TRBJ2-3	-	-
TGTGCCAGCAGCCAAGAGGGGAGAAACATTCAGTACTTC	CASSQEGRNIQYF	TRBV3-1/TRBV3-2	TRBJ2-4	few	-
TGTGCCAGCAGCTTAGCTAGGACAGTGGCCGGGGAGCTGTTTTTT	CASSLARTVAGELFF	TRBV7-9	TRBJ2-2	-	-
TGTGCCAGCAGTGAATTCGGGTCGTTATACAATGAGCAGTTCTTC	CASSEFGSLYNEQFF	TRBV6-1	TRBJ2-1	once	-
TGTGCCAGCAGCTTGGGGCTAGCGGCCTCCTACAATGAGCAGTTCTTC	CASSLGLAASYNEQFF	TRBV7-2	TRBJ2-1	-	TRBD2
TGTGCCACCAGTGATCGGGACAGGGCACCCTACGAGCAGTACTTC	CATSDRDRAPYEQYF	TRBV24-1	TRBJ2-7	few	TRBD1
TGTGCCAGCAGCTCAATACTAGCGACAGATGAGCAGTTCTTC	CASSSILATDEQFF	TRBV7-2	TRBJ2-1	-	TRBD2
TGCGCCAGCAGCTTGTTCGGGCAGGGAGGGGAAAAACTGTTTTTT	CASSLFGQGGEKLFF	TRBV5-1	TRBJ1-4	-	-
TGTGCCAGTAAAACGGGGTCGGCCTATAATTCACCCCTCCACTTT	CASKTGSAYNSPLHF	TRBV19	TRBJ1-6	-	-
TGTGCCAGCAGCCCACCGGGACAGGGAAGTGAAAAACTGTTTTTT	CASSPPGQGSEKLFF	TRBV6-2/TRBV6-3	TRBJ1-4	-	TRBD1
TGTGCCAGCACCTTGGGGGCCAACATTCAGTACTTC	CASTLGANIQYF	TRBV12-3/TRBV12-4	TRBJ2-4	-	-
TGTGCCATCAGTCGGGGTGGCCAGCCGGAGACTGAAGCTTTCTTT	CAISRGGQPETEAFF	TRBV10-3	TRBJ1-1	-	-
TGTGCCAGCAGCTATAGCCGACAGTTAAACTATGGCTACACCTTC	CASSYSRQLNYGYTF	TRBV27	TRBJ1-2	-	-
TGTGCCAGCAGCTTAGGGTGGACAGGGGCATATGGCTACACCTTC	CASSLGWTGAYGYTF	TRBV7-2	TRBJ1-2	-	TRBD1
TGTGCCAGCAGCTTAGCTCTTTACAGGCTCTCTGGAAACACCATATATTTT	CASSLALYRLSGNTIYF	TRBV7-2	TRBJ1-3	-	-
TGTGCCAGCAGCCAAGGGACAGTGAAACGGGCGGAGCTGTTTTTT	CASSQGTVKRAELFF	TRBV14	TRBJ2-2	once	-
TGTGCCAGCACCTATGCCGGGACAGGTACTTTCACAGATACGCAGTATTTT	CASTYAGTGTFTDTQYF	TRBV2	TRBJ2-3	-	TRBD1
TGTGCCACCAGCAGAGATTTGCGGAACTACGAGCAGTACTTC	CATSRDLRNYEQYF	TRBV15	TRBJ2-7	-	-
TGTGCCACCAGTGAACGGGACTACGAGAATGAGCAGTTCTTC	CATSERDYENEQFF	TRBV24-1	TRBJ2-1	-	TRBD2
TGTGCCAGCAGCCGGTCGAGTTCAGCGATGAACTATGGCTACACCTTC	CASSRSSSAMNYGYTF	TRBV11-2	TRBJ1-2	-	-